What follows describes a single TCR beta chain. Its antigen remains unidentified. No much larger clone is present one base from it, and per-base qualities are unavailable. The library was produced with the immunoSEQ multiplex PCR assay. For the multiplex PCR, a mixture combining 60 forward primers for TCR Vbeta segments and 13 reverse primers for TCR Jbeta segments was used. The CDR3 region of rearranged TCR beta genes was amplified from genomic DNA with a multiplex PCR assay. The amplified TCR beta libraries were sequenced on the Illumina HiSeq System as 87-base-pair reads. In the original analysis: A later analysis counted about 80 million unique TCR beta chains across the 650 to 700 repertoires, and roughly 10 million of these chains were shared by at least two donors. Raw reads were error-corrected and collapsed into unique sequences with a nearest-neighbor algorithm that merged closely related sequences to remove PCR and sequencing errors. CDR3 sequences were aligned to IMGT reference sequences to assign V, D and J gene segments. For a sequence to be retained, at least a six-nucleotide match to both a V gene segment and a J gene segment was required. Rearrangements were called productive when the CDR3 lacked stop codons and stayed in frame with V and J; all others were non-productive. Following IMGT convention, CDR3 was defined as the stretch from the second conserved V-encoded cysteine to the conserved J-encoded phenylalanine. Sequences without an unambiguous match to a single V gene segment were excluded from the earlier analysis of approximately 560 of the donors. In an earlier analysis of 587 of the donors, V segments were called functional above 56.7% productive rearrangements and were called segregating when the between-donor standard deviation exceeded 5%. To diagnose cytomegalovirus status from the catalog of TCR beta chain sequences, a statistical classification framework was built. In a later analysis, TCR nucleotide sequences were compared against IMGT/GENE-DB human TR gene sequences so that V and J genes could be assigned. Using the TCRdist pipeline, a later analysis assigned CDR3 sequences along with most-parsimonious VDJ recombination scenarios. In a later analysis, each TCR beta chain was defined by its CDR3 amino acid sequence together with its V-gene family, and reads without a unique V-gene family were excluded. To address suspected cross-contamination and a sequencing artifact, a later analysis removed 592 highly shared, low-generation-probability nucleotide sequences. In a later analysis, a clonal expansion index was calculated for each public chain from normalized within-repertoire ranks of inferred template counts. Generation probabilities in a later analysis came from a VDJ recombination model fitted to out-of-frame rearrangements, and those results were checked against IGoR. A later analysis scored TCR-TCR, TCR-HLA and TCR-CMV co-occurrence with hypergeometric tests, applying a repertoire-size bias correction to TCR pairs. To estimate false discovery rates, a later analysis permuted the HLA or CMV assignments 20 times. In a later analysis, co-occurring TCRs were grouped using DBSCAN, and TCRdist sequence similarity was added for clustering within HLA-allele-positive subsets. Co-occurrence clustering excluded repertoires with fewer than 30,000 or more than 120,000 public chains, plus five with anomalous nucleotide sharing. In TCRdb, the immuneACCESS table is reduced to in-frame sequences with V and J assigned. These tables do not hold every clone; where another copy was compared, an unresolved V gene accounts for under half, and the others remain unexplained. The V and J calls and clone size are taken from that table; D and trimming were inferred from the DNA. Present in this sample are 110,000 to 150,000 clones, about 80% of which were seen just once. Under 5% of the sample belongs to the ten largest clones.

The cohort comprised under 700 healthy bone marrow donors. Cohort members were all nominally healthy when sampled, although unrecorded immune exposures were likely present. The donor tested CMV seronegative, placing the donor among the 352 seronegative members of the cohort. Each donor provided a peripheral blood sample, and peripheral blood mononuclear cells were used for TCR beta sequencing. Genomic DNA was extracted from the blood cell samples with the Qiagen DNeasy Blood Extraction Kit. A distance of 13 bases separates the germline ends of V and J, which lose 0 bases and 1 base respectively. From a lookup of the germline V gene, CDR1 and CDR2 are SGHRS and YFSETQ. Reading from cysteine to phenylalanine, the CDR3 counts 16 amino acids. The only DNA kept is the CDR3, 48 bases in frame from the first base. The data were taken from a study of cytomegalovirus exposure and HLA in healthy donors (dated by TCRdb to about 2017). A note on the overall study: An earlier analysis of fewer than 750 of the donors reported about 260 Gb of sequence data and around 110 million unique TCR beta sequences obtained from about 200 million T cells. Roughly 290 gigabases of sequencing data and around 85 million unique TCR sequences made up an early release that covered several hundred HLA-typed donors. Of the 350 to 450 genotyped donors, approximately 81% were placed in the genetic ancestry cluster associated with self-reported Caucasian donors. The aim of the study was to test whether cataloging public T cell receptors could identify signatures of past pathogen exposure. The T cell repertoires of several hundred subjects were profiled by immunosequencing and related to cytomegalovirus serostatus. In addition to the first cohort of 666 subjects, a separate validation cohort of approximately 130 different subjects was used. To predict cytomegalovirus infection status, the study combined high-throughput TCR immunosequencing, statistical association of individual TCRs with disease status, and machine learning. In a later analysis, previously published TCR beta repertoires from several hundred donors were re-analyzed and high-resolution HLA genotyping was added so that TCR occurrence patterns could be studied. Rather than using new phenotypic data, the later analysis identified candidate immune exposures from TCR beta sequences and from how often those sequences occurred across donors. An earlier analysis of approximately 580 of the donors used high-throughput TCR beta sequencing to judge whether each TCR beta V gene segment behaved as functional or pseudogenic. Donor age, sex, ethnicity and CMV serostatus were compiled together with the repertoire data. A later genetic analysis used genome-wide SNP genotypes for 398 of the 666 donors, treating that subset as a discovery cohort. All discovery cohort repertoires had been generated on a single sequencing platform. HLA typing included class I and class II loci at four-digit resolution. The number of typed donors differed by locus: about 620-640 for A, B, C, DRB1 and DQB1; 522 for DQA1; around 580 for DPA1; and approximately 450 for DPB1. Five DR-DQ haplotypes were handled as single units for association and clustering because linkage in the cohort was strong. Across about 370 genotyped donors of the cohort, an average of roughly 250,000 unique TCR beta nucleotide sequences per donor were sequenced, and roughly 17% of those sequences were non-productive.

Paper-wide results and their limitations: Sequencing depth was assumed to be roughly uniform across donors in the presence/absence analyses, though that assumption may not hold. A total of 164 TCR beta chains were listed by the study as associated with cytomegalovirus. A cluster of highly shared sequence variants was judged likely to be a technical artifact of the sequencing pipeline. Specific HLA alleles were associated with 16,951 TCR beta sequences at a false discovery rate of 0.05 in a later analysis. In an earlier analysis of approximately 590 of the donors, most TCR beta V segments were observed in productive rearrangements about 87% or about 30% of the time, broadly matching IMGT annotations. The only immune exposure information available for the cohort was CMV serostatus. Several of the top co-occurrence clusters appeared to be linked to parvovirus B19, influenza, CMV and Epstein-Barr virus, according to a later analysis. In vitro tests confirmed that a few of the cytomegalovirus-associated TCR beta chains recognize cytomegalovirus antigens. When HLA alleles, especially DR and DQ, strongly co-occurred, TCR associations were difficult to assign to individual alleles. According to a later analysis, most CMV-associated TCR beta chains appeared to be HLA-restricted, and the HLA associations seemed to be driven largely by CMV exposure. A further reported finding was that TCR beta sequences accurately predicted the HLA-A and HLA-B alleles for most subjects in the first cohort. It was suggested by the authors that the approach could potentially be generalized to other disease states and immunological phenotypes. Linkage disequilibrium might explain the correlated functional status among segregating V segments, but an unknown experimental factor could not be excluded. In a later analysis, the rate of TCR association differed among HLA loci, with DRB1 alleles having the most associated TCRs and HLA-C alleles having the fewest. A later analysis found that HLA-associated TCR beta chains were more clonally expanded and had lower generation probabilities than equally common non-associated chains. Because some donors lacked HLA typing at each locus, the association tests relied only on the typed subset. Some 15 rarely observed V segments, including chromosome 9 orphons, were excluded from the earlier analysis of approximately 500 of the donors because counts were too low. Most TCR sequences were seen in very few donors, while some public TCRs were found in many individuals. V-gene and J-gene trimming of TCR beta chains was associated with a missense DCLRE1C variant in a later genetic analysis, and the association was replicated in an independent cohort. The 87-base-pair reads could not distinguish some IMGT-functional V segments, including TRBV6-2 and TRBV6-3, so those segments were excluded. According to a later genetic analysis, donors in an Asian-associated ancestry cluster had fewer N-insertions in productive TCRs than the approximately 710-donor mean. This cohort had only TCR beta chains sequenced, and the lack of alpha or paired-chain data limited which features could be detected. The classifier was reported to diagnose cytomegalovirus status with high specificity and sensitivity in both the original cohort and the validation cohort.

The sequence was obtained from a man aged 35-49 years in good health and CMV-seronegative. Material: PBMCs. Here the chain combines TRBV5-1 and TRBJ1-1, with a weak D call of TRBD1 (5 bases match). This receptor carries the CDR3 CASSLEGISRNTEAFF. The DNA sequence is as follows: TGCGCCAGCAGCTTGGAGGGGATCTCGAGGAACACTGAAGCTTTCTTT. The reference TRBV5-1 and TRBJ1-1 proteins fill in what lies around the CDR3, so the full variable domain reads KAGVTQTPRYLIKTRGQQVTLSCSPISGHRSVSWYQQTPGQGLQFLFEYFSETQRNKGNFPGRFSGRQFSNSRSEMNVSTLELGDSALYLCASSLEGISRNTEAFFGQGTRLTVV.